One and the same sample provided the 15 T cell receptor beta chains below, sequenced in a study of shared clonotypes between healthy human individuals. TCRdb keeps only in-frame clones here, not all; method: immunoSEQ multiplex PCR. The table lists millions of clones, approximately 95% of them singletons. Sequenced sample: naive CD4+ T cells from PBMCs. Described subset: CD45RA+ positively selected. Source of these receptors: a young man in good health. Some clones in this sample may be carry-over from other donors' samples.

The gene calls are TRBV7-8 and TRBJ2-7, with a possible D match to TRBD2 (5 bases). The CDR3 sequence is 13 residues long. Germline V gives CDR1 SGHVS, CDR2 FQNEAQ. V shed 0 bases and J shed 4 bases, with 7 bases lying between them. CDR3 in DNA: TGTGCCAGCAGCTTAGCACGGGATTACGAGCAGTACTTC. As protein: CASSLARDYEQYF. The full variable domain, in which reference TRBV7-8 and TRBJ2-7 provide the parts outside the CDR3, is GAGVSQSPRYKVAKRGQDVALRCDPISGHVSLFWYQQALGQGPEFLTYFQNEAQLDKSGLPSDRFFAERPEGSVSTLKIQRTQQEDSAVYLCASSLARDYEQYFGPGTRLTVT.

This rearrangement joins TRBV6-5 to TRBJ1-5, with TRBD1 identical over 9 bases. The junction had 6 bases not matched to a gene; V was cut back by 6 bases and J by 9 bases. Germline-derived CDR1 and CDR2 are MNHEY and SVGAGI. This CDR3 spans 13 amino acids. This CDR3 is CASSRTGAGPQHF. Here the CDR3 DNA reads TGTGCCAGCAGCCGGACAGGGGCAGGGCCCCAGCATTTT.

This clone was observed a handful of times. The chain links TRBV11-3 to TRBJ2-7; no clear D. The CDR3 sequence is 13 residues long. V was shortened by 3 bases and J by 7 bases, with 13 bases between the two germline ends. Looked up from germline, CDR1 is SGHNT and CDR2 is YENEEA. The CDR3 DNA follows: TGTGCCAGCAGCTTCCTCGATTACGGGGAGCAGTACTTC. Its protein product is CASSFLDYGEQYF.

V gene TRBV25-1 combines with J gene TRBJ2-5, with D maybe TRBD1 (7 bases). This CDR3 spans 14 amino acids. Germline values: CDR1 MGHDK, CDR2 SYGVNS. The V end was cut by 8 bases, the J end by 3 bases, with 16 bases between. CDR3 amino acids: CASGGTAVKETQYF. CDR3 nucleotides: TGTGCCAGCGGGGGGACAGCTGTTAAAGAGACCCAGTACTTC.

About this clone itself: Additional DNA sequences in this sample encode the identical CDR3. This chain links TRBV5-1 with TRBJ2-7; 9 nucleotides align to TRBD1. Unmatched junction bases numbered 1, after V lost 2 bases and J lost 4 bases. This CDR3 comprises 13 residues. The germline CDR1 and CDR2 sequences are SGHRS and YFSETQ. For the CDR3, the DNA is TGCGCCAGCAGCTTACAGGGGGCTTACGAGCAGTACTTC. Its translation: CASSLQGAYEQYF.

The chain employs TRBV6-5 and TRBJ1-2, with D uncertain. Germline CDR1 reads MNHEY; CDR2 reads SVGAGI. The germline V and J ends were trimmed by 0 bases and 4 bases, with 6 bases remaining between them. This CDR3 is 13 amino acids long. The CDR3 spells CASSYSNSYGYTF. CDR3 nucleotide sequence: TGTGCCAGCAGTTACTCGAACAGCTATGGCTACACCTTC.

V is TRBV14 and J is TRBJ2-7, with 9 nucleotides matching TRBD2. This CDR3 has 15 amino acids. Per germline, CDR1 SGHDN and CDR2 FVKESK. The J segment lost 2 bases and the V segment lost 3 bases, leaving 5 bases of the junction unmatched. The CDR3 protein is CASSHPAGGTYEQYF. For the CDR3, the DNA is TGTGCCAGCAGCCACCCAGCGGGGGGAACCTACGAGCAGTACTTC.

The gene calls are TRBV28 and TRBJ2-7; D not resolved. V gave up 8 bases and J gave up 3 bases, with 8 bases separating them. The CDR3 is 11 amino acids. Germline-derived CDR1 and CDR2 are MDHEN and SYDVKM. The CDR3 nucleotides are TGTGCCAGCCTTGGGCTCTACGAGCAGTACTTC. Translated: CASLGLYEQYF.

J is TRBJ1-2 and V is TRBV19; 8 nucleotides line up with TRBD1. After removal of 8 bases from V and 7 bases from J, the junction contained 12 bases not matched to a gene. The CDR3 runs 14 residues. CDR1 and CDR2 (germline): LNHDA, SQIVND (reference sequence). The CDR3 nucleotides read TGTGCCAGTCACGACAGGGGTTGGGATCTTGGCTACACCTTC. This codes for CASHDRGWDLGYTF.

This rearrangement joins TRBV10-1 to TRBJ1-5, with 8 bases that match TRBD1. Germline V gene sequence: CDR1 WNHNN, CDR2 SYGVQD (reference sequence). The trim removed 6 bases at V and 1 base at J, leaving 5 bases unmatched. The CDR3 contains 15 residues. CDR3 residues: CASSLQGASNQPQHF. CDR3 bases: TGCGCCAGCAGCCTCCAGGGGGCAAGCAATCAGCCCCAGCATTTT.

CDR3 DNA sequence: TGTGCCAGCTCACCTTCAGGGAGGACTGAAGCTTTCTTT. Protein: CASSPSGRTEAFF. The chain links TRBV18 to TRBJ1-1, with a tentative D call TRBD1 (5 bases). Trimming stripped 3 bases from V and 5 bases from J, with 10 bases between. This CDR3 has 13 residues. Per the germline V gene, CDR1 is KGHSH and CDR2 is LQKENI.

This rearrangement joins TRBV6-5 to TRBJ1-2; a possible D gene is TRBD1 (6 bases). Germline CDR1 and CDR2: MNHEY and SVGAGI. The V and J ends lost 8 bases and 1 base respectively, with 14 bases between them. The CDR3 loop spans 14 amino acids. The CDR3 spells CASHGQSINYGYTF. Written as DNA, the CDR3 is TGTGCCAGCCATGGACAGTCTATTAACTATGGCTACACCTTC.

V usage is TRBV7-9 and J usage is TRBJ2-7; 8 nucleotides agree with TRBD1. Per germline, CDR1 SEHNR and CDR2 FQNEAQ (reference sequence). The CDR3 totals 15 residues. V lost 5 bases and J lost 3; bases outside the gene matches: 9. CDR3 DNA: TGTGCCAGCAGCCCGCGGACAGGGCGAGTCTACGAGCAGTACTTC. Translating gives CASSPRTGRVYEQYF. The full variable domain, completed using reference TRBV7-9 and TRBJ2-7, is DTGVSQNPRHKITKRGQNVTFRCDPISEHNRLYWYRQTLGQGPEFLTYFQNEAQLEKSRLLSDRFSAERPKGSFSTLEIQRTEQGDSAMYLCASSPRTGRVYEQYFGPGTRLTVT.

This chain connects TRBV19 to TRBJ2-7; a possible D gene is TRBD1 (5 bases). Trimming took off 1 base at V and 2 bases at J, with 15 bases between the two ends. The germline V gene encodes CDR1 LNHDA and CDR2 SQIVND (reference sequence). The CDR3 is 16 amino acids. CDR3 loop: CASSIGAATVAYEQYF. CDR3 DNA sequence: TGTGCCAGTAGTATAGGGGCGGCGACAGTCGCCTACGAGCAGTACTTC.

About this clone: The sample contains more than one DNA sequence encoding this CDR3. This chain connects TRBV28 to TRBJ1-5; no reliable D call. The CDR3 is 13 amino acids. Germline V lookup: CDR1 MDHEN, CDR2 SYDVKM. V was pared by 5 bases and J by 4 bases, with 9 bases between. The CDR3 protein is CASSGNRNQPQHF. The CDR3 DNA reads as TGTGCCAGCAGTGGCAACAGAAATCAGCCCCAGCATTTT.